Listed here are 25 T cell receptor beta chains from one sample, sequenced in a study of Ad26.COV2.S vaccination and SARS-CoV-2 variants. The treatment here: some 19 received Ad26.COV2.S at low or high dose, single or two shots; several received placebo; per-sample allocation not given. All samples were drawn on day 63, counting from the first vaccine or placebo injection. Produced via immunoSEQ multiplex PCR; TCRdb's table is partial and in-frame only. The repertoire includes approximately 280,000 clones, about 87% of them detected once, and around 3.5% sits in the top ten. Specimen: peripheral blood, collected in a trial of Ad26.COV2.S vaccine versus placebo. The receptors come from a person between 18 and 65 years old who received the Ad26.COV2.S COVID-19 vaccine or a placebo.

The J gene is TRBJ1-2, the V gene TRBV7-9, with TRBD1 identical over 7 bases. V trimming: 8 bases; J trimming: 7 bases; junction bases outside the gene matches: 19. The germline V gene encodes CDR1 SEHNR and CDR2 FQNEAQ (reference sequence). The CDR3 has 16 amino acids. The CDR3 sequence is CASGFLGTAPGSGYTF. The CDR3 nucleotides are TGTGCCAGCGGGTTTCTAGGGACAGCGCCGGGTTCTGGCTACACCTTC. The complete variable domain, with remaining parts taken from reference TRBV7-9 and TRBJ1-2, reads DTGVSQNPRHKITKRGQNVTFRCDPISEHNRLYWYRQTLGQGPEFLTYFQNEAQLEKSRLLSDRFSAERPKGSFSTLEIQRTEQGDSAMYLCASGFLGTAPGSGYTFGSGTRLTVV.

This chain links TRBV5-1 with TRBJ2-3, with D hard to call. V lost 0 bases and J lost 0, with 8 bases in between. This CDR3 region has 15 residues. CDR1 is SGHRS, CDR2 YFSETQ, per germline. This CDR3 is CASSLDWMSTDTQYF. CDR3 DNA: TGCGCCAGCAGCTTGGATTGGATGAGCACAGATACGCAGTATTTT.

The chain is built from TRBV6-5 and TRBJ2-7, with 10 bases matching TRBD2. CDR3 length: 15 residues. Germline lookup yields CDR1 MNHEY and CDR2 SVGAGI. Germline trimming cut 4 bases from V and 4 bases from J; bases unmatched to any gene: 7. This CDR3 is CASSLAGGVIYEQYF. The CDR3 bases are TGTGCCAGCAGTTTAGCGGGGGGAGTGATTTACGAGCAGTACTTC.

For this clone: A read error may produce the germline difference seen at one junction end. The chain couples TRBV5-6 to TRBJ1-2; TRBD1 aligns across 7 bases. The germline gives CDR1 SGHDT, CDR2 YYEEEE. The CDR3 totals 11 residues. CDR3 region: CASSLGLTGLF. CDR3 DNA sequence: TGTGCCAGCAGCCTGGGACTGACAGGGCTCTTC.

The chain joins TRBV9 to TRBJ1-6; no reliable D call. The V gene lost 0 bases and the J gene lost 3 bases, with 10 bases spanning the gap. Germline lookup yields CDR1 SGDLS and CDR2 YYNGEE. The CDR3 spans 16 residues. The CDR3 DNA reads TGTGCCAGCAGCGTAGGGCCTAGCAGCTATAATTCACCCCTCCACTTT. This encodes CASSVGPSSYNSPLHF. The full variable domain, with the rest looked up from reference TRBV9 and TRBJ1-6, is DSGVTQTPKHLITATGQRVTLRCSPRSGDLSVYWYQQSLDQGLQFLIQYYNGEERAKGNILERFSAQQFPDLHSELNLSSLELGDSALYFCASSVGPSSYNSPLHFGNGTRLTVT.

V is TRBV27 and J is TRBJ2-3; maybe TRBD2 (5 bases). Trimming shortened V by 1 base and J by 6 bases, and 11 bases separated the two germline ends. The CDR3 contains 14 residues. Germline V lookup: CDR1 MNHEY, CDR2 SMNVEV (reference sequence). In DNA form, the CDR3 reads TGTGCCAGCAGTTTATATACTAGAGGGGATACGCAGTATTTT. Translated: CASSLYTRGDTQYF.

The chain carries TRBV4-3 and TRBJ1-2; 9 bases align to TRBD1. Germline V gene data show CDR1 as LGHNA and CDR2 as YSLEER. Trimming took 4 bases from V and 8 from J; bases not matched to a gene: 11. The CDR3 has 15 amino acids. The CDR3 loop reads CASSPGTGSLGGYTF. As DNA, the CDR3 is TGCGCCAGCAGCCCCGGGACAGGGTCCTTAGGGGGCTACACCTTC.

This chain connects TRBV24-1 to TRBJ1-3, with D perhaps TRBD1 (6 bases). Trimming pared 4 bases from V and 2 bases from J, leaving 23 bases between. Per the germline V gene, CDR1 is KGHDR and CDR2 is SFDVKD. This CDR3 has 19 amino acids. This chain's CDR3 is CATSDLGQTLEKPGNTIYF. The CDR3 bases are TGTGCCACCAGTGACTTAGGACAGACACTCGAAAAACCTGGAAACACCATATATTTT.

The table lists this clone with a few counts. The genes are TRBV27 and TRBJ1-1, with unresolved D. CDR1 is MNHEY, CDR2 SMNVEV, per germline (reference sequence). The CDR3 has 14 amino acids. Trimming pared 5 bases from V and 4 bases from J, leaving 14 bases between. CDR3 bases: TGTGCCAGCAGTCCATCGTCCCTGTTCACTGAAGCTTTCTTT. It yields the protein CASSPSSLFTEAFF.

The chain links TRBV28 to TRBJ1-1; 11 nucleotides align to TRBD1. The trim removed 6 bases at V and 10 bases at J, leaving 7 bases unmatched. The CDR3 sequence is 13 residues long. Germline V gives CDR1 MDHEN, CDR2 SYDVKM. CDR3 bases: TGTGCCAGCAGGGGACAGGGGGGAGGACGAGCTTTCTTT. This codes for CASRGQGGGRAFF.

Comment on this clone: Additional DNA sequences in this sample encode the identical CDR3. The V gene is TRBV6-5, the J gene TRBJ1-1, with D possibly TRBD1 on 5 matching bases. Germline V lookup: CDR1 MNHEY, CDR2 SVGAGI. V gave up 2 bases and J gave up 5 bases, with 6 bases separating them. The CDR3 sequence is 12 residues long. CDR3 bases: TGTGCCAGCAGTTACGGGGGTACTGAAGCTTTCTTT. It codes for CASSYGGTEAFF.

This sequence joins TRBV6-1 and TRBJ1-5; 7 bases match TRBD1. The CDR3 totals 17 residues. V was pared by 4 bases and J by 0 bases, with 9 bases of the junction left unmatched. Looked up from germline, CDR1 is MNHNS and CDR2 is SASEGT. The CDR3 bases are TGTGCCAGCAGTGGACAGGGCATTCCGTATAGCAATCAGCCCCAGCATTTT. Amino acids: CASSGQGIPYSNQPQHF.

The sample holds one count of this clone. CDR3 in amino acids: CASSLRGNTEAFF. DNA of the CDR3: TGTGCCAGCAGCTTACGGGGAAACACTGAAGCTTTCTTT. This chain links TRBV11-2 with TRBJ1-1; no firm D call. Trimming cost V 2 bases and J 2 bases, with 6 bases left between them. The CDR3 totals 13 residues. Germline lookup yields CDR1 SGHAT and CDR2 FQNNGV.

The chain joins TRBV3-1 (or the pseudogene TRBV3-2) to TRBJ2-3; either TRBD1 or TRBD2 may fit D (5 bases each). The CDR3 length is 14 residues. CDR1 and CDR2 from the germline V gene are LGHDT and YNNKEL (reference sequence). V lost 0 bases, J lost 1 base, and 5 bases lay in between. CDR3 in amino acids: CASSQEGGTDTQYF. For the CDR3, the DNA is TGTGCCAGCAGCCAAGAGGGGGGCACAGATACGCAGTATTTT.

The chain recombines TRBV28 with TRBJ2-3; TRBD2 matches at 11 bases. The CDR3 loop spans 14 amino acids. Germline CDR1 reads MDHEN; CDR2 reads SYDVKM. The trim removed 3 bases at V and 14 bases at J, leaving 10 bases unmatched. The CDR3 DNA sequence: TGTGCCAGCAGTTTGAAGACTAGCGGGGCGGTGGGGTATTTT. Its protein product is CASSLKTSGAVGYF.

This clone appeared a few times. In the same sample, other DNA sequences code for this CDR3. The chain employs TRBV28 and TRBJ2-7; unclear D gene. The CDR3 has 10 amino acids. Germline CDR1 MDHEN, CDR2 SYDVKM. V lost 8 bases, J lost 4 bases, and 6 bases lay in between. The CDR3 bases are TGTGCCAGCGGGAATTACGAGCAGTACTTC. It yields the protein CASGNYEQYF.

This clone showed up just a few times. The CDR3 loop reads CASSRNYGYTF. The CDR3 DNA sequence: TGTGCCAGCAGCCGAAACTATGGCTACACCTTC. This sequence joins TRBV7-9 and TRBJ1-2, with D unclear. This CDR3 is 11 amino acids long. Germline CDR1 and CDR2: SEHNR and FQNEAQ (reference sequence). The V gene lost 5 bases and the J gene lost 2 bases, with 3 bases spanning the gap. Drawing the rest from reference TRBV7-9 and TRBJ1-2, the complete variable domain is DTGVSQNPRHKITKRGQNVTFRCDPISEHNRLYWYRQTLGQGPEFLTYFQNEAQLEKSRLLSDRFSAERPKGSFSTLEIQRTEQGDSAMYLCASSRNYGYTFGSGTRLTVV.

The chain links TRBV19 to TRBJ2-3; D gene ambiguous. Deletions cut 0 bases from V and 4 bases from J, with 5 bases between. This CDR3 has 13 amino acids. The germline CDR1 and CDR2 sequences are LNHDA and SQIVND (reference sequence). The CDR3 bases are TGTGCCAGTAGTATAGAAGGTTCAGATACGCAGTATTTT. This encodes CASSIEGSDTQYF.

CDR3 bases: TGCGCCAGCAGCGGGCAGCCCAATCAGCCCCAGCATTTT. This encodes CASSGQPNQPQHF. The chain recombines TRBV5-1 with TRBJ1-5; unclear D gene. V was cut by 4 bases and J by 3 bases, with 8 bases left in between. This CDR3 contains 13 residues. Per the germline V gene, CDR1 is SGHRS and CDR2 is YFSETQ.

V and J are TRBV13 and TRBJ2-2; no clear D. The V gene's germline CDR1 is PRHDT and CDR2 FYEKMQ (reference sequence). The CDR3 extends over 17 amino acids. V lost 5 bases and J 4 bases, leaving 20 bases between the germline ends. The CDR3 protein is CASSLMGKGFITGELFF. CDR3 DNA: TGTGCCAGCAGCCTAATGGGGAAGGGTTTTATCACCGGGGAGCTGTTTTTT.

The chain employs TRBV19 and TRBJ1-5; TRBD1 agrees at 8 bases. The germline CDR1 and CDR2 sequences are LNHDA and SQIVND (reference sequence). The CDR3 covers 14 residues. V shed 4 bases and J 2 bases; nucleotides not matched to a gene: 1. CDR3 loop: CASSTGGGNQPQHF. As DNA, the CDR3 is TGTGCCAGTAGTACAGGGGGCGGCAATCAGCCCCAGCATTTT.

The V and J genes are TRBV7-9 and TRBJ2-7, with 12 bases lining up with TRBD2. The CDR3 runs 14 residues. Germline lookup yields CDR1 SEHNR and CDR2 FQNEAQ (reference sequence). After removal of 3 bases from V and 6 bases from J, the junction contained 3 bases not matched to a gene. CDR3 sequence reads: CASSFGLAGTEQYF. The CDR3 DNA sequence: TGTGCCAGCAGCTTCGGACTAGCGGGAACCGAGCAGTACTTC.

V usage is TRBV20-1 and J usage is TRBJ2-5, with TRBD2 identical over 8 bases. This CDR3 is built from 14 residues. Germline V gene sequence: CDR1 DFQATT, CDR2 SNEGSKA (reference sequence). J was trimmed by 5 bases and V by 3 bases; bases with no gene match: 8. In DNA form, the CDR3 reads TGCAGTGCTAGTGGGCGGGGGGCCGGTGAGACCCAGTACTTC. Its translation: CSASGRGAGETQYF.

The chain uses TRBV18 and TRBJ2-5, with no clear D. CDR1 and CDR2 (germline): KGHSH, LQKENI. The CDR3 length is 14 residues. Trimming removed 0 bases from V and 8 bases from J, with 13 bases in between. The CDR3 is CASSPPVESVTQYF. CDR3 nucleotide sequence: TGTGCCAGCTCACCACCGGTGGAGAGTGTAACCCAGTACTTC.

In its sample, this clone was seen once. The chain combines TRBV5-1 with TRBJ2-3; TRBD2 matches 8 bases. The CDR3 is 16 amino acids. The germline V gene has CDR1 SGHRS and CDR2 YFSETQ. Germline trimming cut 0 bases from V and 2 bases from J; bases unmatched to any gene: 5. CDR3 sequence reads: CASSLDLAGYTDTQYF. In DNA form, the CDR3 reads TGCGCCAGCAGCTTGGACCTAGCGGGCTACACAGATACGCAGTATTTT.